This T cell receptor (beta chain) stems from a study of cytomegalovirus exposure and HLA in healthy donors. Germline V gene sequence: CDR1 SGHRS, CDR2 YFSETQ. The length of the CDR3 is 13 residues. J lost 2 bases, V lost 7 bases, and 4 bases had no gene match. The method was immunoSEQ multiplex PCR; TCRdb's version includes in-frame clones alone and lacks a portion of them. There are tens of thousands of clones in the sample; 90% to 95% occur only once, and 2.5% to 4% lies in the top ten. J is TRBJ2-5 and V is TRBV5-1; 8 nucleotides line up with TRBD2. This clonotype was sampled from a man between 18 and 35 years old in good health and CMV-seronegative. Sequencing was performed on PBMCs. Written as DNA, the CDR3 is TGCGCCAGCGATCGGGGGGGGCAAGAGACCCAGTACTTC. Translating gives CASDRGGQETQYF.